A selection of T cell receptor beta chains follows, all from one sample in a study of cytomegalovirus exposure and HLA in healthy donors. Assay: immunoSEQ multiplex PCR; the TCRdb copy retains only in-frame clones and omits some. The table has more than 110,000 clones, over 70% seen once. Sequencing was done on a sample of PBMCs. These receptors came from a man aged 25-45 years in good health and CMV-seronegative. Both conserved end residues are part of each CDR3. A D gene is named only where the DNA matches it firmly. Clone size appears in some rows only: once, few, many, or a class for an expanded clone.

cdr3_aa cdr3_nt v_call d_call clone_size j_call
CASSAAGQGRTEAFF TGTGCCAGCAGCGCCGCGGGACAGGGGCGGACTGAAGCTTTCTTT TRBV7-9 TRBD1 NA TRBJ1-1
CASTQDRSTEAFF TGTGCCAGCACCCAGGACAGGAGCACTGAAGCTTTCTTT TRBV19 TRBD1 NA TRBJ1-1
CASSELMGGSVYEQYF TGTGCCAGCAGCGAATTGATGGGCGGGTCGGTTTACGAGCAGTACTTC TRBV4-2 NA NA TRBJ2-7
CASSERLSSSTDTQYF TGTGCCAGCAGCGAACGACTTTCCTCTAGCACAGATACGCAGTATTTT TRBV7-8 NA NA TRBJ2-3
CAWSRAWDSSYEQYF TGTGCCTGGAGTAGGGCTTGGGACAGCTCCTACGAGCAGTACTTC TRBV30 TRBD1 NA TRBJ2-7
CASRAQGANYGYTF TGTGCCAGTAGGGCCCAGGGGGCTAACTATGGCTACACCTTC TRBV19 TRBD1 NA TRBJ1-2
CASSPGGTEAFF TGTGCCAGCAGTCCAGGGGGCACTGAAGCTTTCTTT TRBV6-5 TRBD1 few TRBJ1-1
CASEGVAKNIQYF TGTGCCAGCGAGGGGGTGGCCAAAAACATTCAGTACTTC TRBV28 NA NA TRBJ2-4
CASSFAQRFGQPQHF TGTGCCAGCAGTTTCGCCCAGAGGTTTGGTCAGCCCCAGCATTTT TRBV28 NA NA TRBJ1-5
CASSTGVGDTGELFF TGCGCCAGCAGCACAGGGGTTGGGGACACCGGGGAGCTGTTTTTT TRBV5-1 TRBD1 NA TRBJ2-2
CASSLVAGNGEKLFF TGTGCCAGCAGCTTGGTTGCAGGTAACGGCGAAAAACTGTTTTTT TRBV5-6 NA NA TRBJ1-4
CASSEGVASGANEQFF TGTGCCAGCAGTGAAGGTGTGGCTTCGGGTGCCAATGAGCAGTTCTTC TRBV2 NA NA TRBJ2-1
CASTRPGNTEAFF TGTGCCAGCACCCGCCCCGGGAACACTGAAGCTTTCTTT TRBV28 NA few TRBJ1-1
CASSDSPNTEAFF TGTGCCAGTAGTGACAGTCCCAACACTGAAGCTTTCTTT TRBV19 NA NA TRBJ1-1
CASSGDFQETQYF TGTGCCAGCAGTGGGGACTTCCAAGAGACCCAGTACTTC TRBV2 NA NA TRBJ2-5
CASSSLATEQYF TGTGCCAGCAGCAGCCTAGCGACCGAGCAGTACTTC TRBV5-6 NA few TRBJ2-7
CASTLNLNTEAFF TGTGCCAGCACGCTAAACCTGAACACTGAAGCTTTCTTT TRBV28 NA NA TRBJ1-1
CASSSLTGAKNIQYF TGTGCCAGCAGTTCTCTTACAGGGGCCAAAAACATTCAGTACTTC TRBV28 NA NA TRBJ2-4
CASSSPGSEAFF TGTGCCAGCAGCTCACCGGGATCTGAAGCTTTCTTT TRBV7-8 NA NA TRBJ1-1
CASSQDWGGGTGGRETQYF TGTGCCAGCAGCCAAGATTGGGGAGGCGGGACAGGGGGAAGAGAGACCCAGTACTTC TRBV4-2 TRBD1 NA TRBJ2-5
CASTRAVSYNEQFF TGTGCCAGCACCCGCGCCGTCTCCTACAATGAGCAGTTCTTC TRBV28 NA NA TRBJ2-1
CASSLGATVNVYEQYF TGCGCCAGCAGCCTGGGGGCGACAGTGAATGTCTACGAGCAGTACTTC TRBV5-1 NA NA TRBJ2-7
CASSESNGFTEAFF TGCGCCAGCAGTGAGTCGAACGGTTTCACTGAAGCTTTCTTT TRBV10-2 NA NA TRBJ1-1
CAIQGAESTDTQYF TGTGCCATCCAAGGGGCAGAGAGCACAGATACGCAGTATTTT TRBV10-3 NA NA TRBJ2-3
CASSFADARDRGYEQYF TGTGCCAGCAGTTTTGCTGACGCCCGGGACAGGGGCTACGAGCAGTACTTC TRBV28 TRBD1 NA TRBJ2-7
CASSQDFLFTDTQYF TGCGCCAGCAGCCAAGATTTCCTTTTCACAGATACGCAGTATTTT TRBV4-1 NA few TRBJ2-3
CASSPGDRVGTEAFF TGTGCCAGCAGTCCCGGGGACAGGGTGGGCACTGAAGCTTTCTTT TRBV28 TRBD1 few TRBJ1-1
CASSRQGAGGYTF TGTGCCAGCAGCCGACAGGGCGCTGGAGGCTACACCTTC TRBV28 TRBD1 NA TRBJ1-2
CASSPQWDGLANYGYTF TGTGCCAGTAGTCCTCAGTGGGATGGACTAGCTAACTATGGCTACACCTTC TRBV19 NA once TRBJ1-2
CSVYPQQGTSTDTQYF TGCAGCGTTTACCCCCAACAGGGGACTAGCACAGATACGCAGTATTTT TRBV29-1 NA NA TRBJ2-3
CASSSGRGRGRGGYTF TGTGCCAGCAGCTCTGGGAGGGGCAGGGGGCGAGGAGGCTACACCTTC TRBV7-9 TRBD1 NA TRBJ1-2
CASSSLQAGRGTQYF TGTGCCAGCAGTTCTCTTCAGGCCGGGCGGGGTACGCAGTATTTT TRBV6-5 NA NA TRBJ2-3
CASSLEGQRPAYPQHF TGTGCCAGCAGTTTAGAGGGACAGAGGCCAGCTTATCCCCAGCATTTT TRBV28 TRBD1 NA TRBJ1-5
CASKLGSSGSGEQFF TGTGCCAGCAAACTAGGGAGTAGCGGGTCGGGTGAGCAGTTCTTC TRBV28 TRBD2 NA TRBJ2-1
CASSLGASGGSQETQYF TGTGCCAGCAGCTTAGGGGCTAGCGGGGGGTCCCAAGAGACCCAGTACTTC TRBV11-2 TRBD2 few TRBJ2-5
CASSVEGGAYTEAFF TGTGCCAGCAGCGTAGAGGGAGGGGCCTACACTGAAGCTTTCTTT TRBV9 NA NA TRBJ1-1
CASSQRGGGDEQYF TGTGCCAGCAGCCAAAGAGGGGGTGGGGACGAGCAGTACTTC TRBV6-5 NA NA TRBJ2-7